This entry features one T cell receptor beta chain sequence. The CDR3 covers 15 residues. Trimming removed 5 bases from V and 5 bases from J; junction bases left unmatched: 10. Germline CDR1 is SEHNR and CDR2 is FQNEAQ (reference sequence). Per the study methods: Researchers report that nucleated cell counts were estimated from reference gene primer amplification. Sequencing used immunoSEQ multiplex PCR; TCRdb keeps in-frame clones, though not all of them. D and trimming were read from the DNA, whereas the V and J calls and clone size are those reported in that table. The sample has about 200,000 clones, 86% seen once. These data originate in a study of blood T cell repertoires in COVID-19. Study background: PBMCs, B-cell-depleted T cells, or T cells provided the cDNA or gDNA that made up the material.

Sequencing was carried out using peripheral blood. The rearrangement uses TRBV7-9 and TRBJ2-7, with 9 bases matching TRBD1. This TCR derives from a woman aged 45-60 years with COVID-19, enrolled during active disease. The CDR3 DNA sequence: TGTGCCAGCAGCCCTGCGGGACAGGGTGTGCACGAGCAGTACTTC. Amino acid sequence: CASSPAGQGVHEQYF. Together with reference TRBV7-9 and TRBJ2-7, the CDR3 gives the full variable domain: DTGVSQNPRHKITKRGQNVTFRCDPISEHNRLYWYRQTLGQGPEFLTYFQNEAQLEKSRLLSDRFSAERPKGSFSTLEIQRTEQGDSAMYLCASSPAGQGVHEQYFGPGTRLTVT.